The 2 T cell receptor beta chains below come from one sample, sequenced in a study of T-cell memory formation after mild COVID-19. Using its own MiXCR run on the 5' RACE reads, TCRdb lists one record per CDR3 protein. The sample includes approximately 210,000 distinct CDR3 sequences, 8% to 11% seen only once; the top ten take approximately 3%. Sequenced sample: PBMCs or a T cell subset sorted from them (not recorded which). These receptors all come from a man aged 18 to 30 who had mild COVID-19 (a few samples of this study predate the infection). Cell type and time point are not known.

This clonotype appeared many times. The chain is built from TRBV7-8 and TRBJ1-1; TRBD1 aligns across 7 bases. The ends lost 4 bases at V and 3 bases at J; junction bases unmatched: 2. Germline V lookup: CDR1 SGHVS, CDR2 FQNEAQ. This CDR3 is 13 amino acids long. This CDR3 is CASSSDRDTEAFF. The CDR3 DNA sequence: TGTGCCAGCAGCTCAGACAGGGACACTGAAGCTTTCTTT.

This chain uses TRBV6-5 with TRBJ1-2; 8 nucleotides agree with TRBD1. Germline V gene lookup returns CDR1 MNHEY and CDR2 SVGAGI. V was clipped by 5 bases and J by 2 bases; unmatched bases: 7. The CDR3 runs 15 residues. In nucleotides, the CDR3 is TGTGCCAGCAGTATCGCCCCAGGGGGCAACTATGGCTACACCTTC. It encodes CASSIAPGGNYGYTF.